These T cell receptor beta chains were read from a single sample in a study of radiation and T cells in renal cell carcinoma. Sequenced by immunoSEQ multiplex PCR; TCRdb stores in-frame clones only, minus some. This sample carries 15,000 or so clones, roughly 60% of them seen once, and the ten largest clones take approximately 16%. The specimen comprised tumor tissue, sampled from a patient whose treatment was nephrectomy without radiotherapy. These receptors were obtained from a man aged 60 to 69 with renal cell carcinoma. The CDR3 runs from the conserved cysteine through the conserved F or W. A D gene is named only where the DNA matches it firmly. Rows give clone size only sometimes, using once, few, many, or a class for an expanded clone.

size	J	V	length	D	CDR3	DNA
NA	TRBJ1-4	TRBV19	14	NA	CASSRTGPREKLFF	TGTGCCAGTAGTCGGACGGGTCCCAGGGAAAAACTGTTTTTT
few	TRBJ1-1	TRBV19	15	TRBD1	CASSTGRGMNTEAFF	TGTGCCAGTAGTACCGGCAGGGGGATGAACACTGAAGCTTTCTTT
once	TRBJ1-6	TRBV30	14	NA	CAWSIGSYNSPLHF	TGTGCCTGGAGCATAGGGTCCTATAATTCACCCCTCCACTTT
NA	TRBJ1-5	TRBV19	13	NA	CASSIKLDQPQHF	TGTGCCAGTAGTATTAAATTGGATCAGCCCCAGCATTTT
few	TRBJ2-7	TRBV6-1	13	TRBD1	CASSKGTVYEQYF	TGTGCCAGCAGTAAAGGGACAGTCTACGAGCAGTACTTC
few	TRBJ1-2	TRBV7-2	13	NA	CASSLDGADGYTF	TGTGCCAGCAGCTTAGATGGGGCAGATGGCTACACCTTC
few	TRBJ1-1	TRBV11-2	16	NA	CASSFRGDISNTEAFF	TGTGCCAGCAGCTTTAGGGGGGACATTTCGAACACTGAAGCTTTCTTT
NA	TRBJ1-2	TRBV19	12	NA	CASTGHRYGYTF	TGTGCCAGTACTGGACACCGCTATGGCTACACCTTC
NA	TRBJ2-2	TRBV27	17	NA	CASSLHGGGMNTGELFF	TGTGCCAGCAGCCTCCACGGAGGGGGGATGAACACCGGGGAGCTGTTTTTT
NA	TRBJ2-3	TRBV15	14	NA	CATSRDREYDTQYF	TGTGCCACCAGCAGAGATAGGGAGTACGATACGCAGTATTTT
NA	TRBJ2-1	TRBV28	15	TRBD1	CASSFRTGRRYEQFF	TGTGCCAGCAGTTTCCGGACAGGGCGTAGGTATGAGCAGTTCTTC
NA	TRBJ1-2	TRBV10-3	14	NA	CAISESRDGYGYTF	TGTGCCATCAGTGAGTCTAGGGATGGCTATGGCTACACCTTC
NA	TRBJ2-2	TRBV5-5	18	TRBD2	CASSFSRVAGAFTGELFF	TGTGCCAGCAGCTTCTCACGGGTAGCGGGAGCATTCACCGGGGAGCTGTTTTTT
NA	TRBJ2-7	TRBV7-8	14	TRBD1	CASSGRDRVREQYF	TGTGCCAGCAGCGGACGGGACAGGGTACGCGAGCAGTACTTC
NA	TRBJ2-1	TRBV5-1	17	TRBD2	CASSRTSGRVGYNEQFF	TGCGCCAGCTCCCGGACTAGCGGGAGAGTAGGATACAATGAGCAGTTCTTC
NA	TRBJ2-3	TRBV5-4	16	TRBD2	CASSSGLAGSTDTQYF	TGTGCCAGCAGCTCGGGACTAGCGGGAAGCACAGATACGCAGTATTTT
NA	TRBJ1-5	TRBV4-2	15	NA	CASSSTGSGDQPQHF	TGTGCCAGCAGCTCCACAGGCAGTGGGGATCAGCCCCAGCATTTT
few	TRBJ2-1	TRBV9	14	NA	CASSVIPASNEQFF	TGTGCCAGCAGCGTAATCCCAGCGTCCAATGAGCAGTTCTTC
NA	TRBJ2-2	TRBV5-1	14	TRBD1	CASSPGQGLGELFF	TGCGCCAGCAGCCCGGGACAGGGACTCGGGGAGCTGTTTTTT
few	TRBJ1-5	TRBV19	13	NA	CASIRDGYQPQHF	TGTGCCAGTATCCGTGATGGATATCAGCCCCAGCATTTT
few	TRBJ1-5	TRBV5-8	15	NA	CASSPRRDSNQPQHF	TGTGCCAGCAGCCCCCGCAGGGATAGCAATCAGCCCCAGCATTTT
NA	TRBJ1-2	TRBV19	12	NA	CASSIGEYGYTF	TGTGCCAGTAGTATAGGAGAGTATGGCTACACCTTC
NA	TRBJ2-1	TRBV7-7	13	NA	CASSLGQNNEQFF	TGTGCTAGCAGCTTAGGACAAAACAATGAGCAGTTCTTC
few	TRBJ2-4	TRBV28	15	NA	CASSLQELAKNIQYF	TGTGCCAGCAGTTTACAAGAGCTAGCCAAAAACATTCAGTACTTC
NA	TRBJ1-5	TRBV28	13	NA	CASSLDSNQPQHF	TGTGCCAGCAGTTTGGACAGCAATCAGCCCCAGCATTTT
NA	TRBJ1-3	TRBV7-6	14	NA	CASSLGEAGNTIYF	TGTGCCAGCAGCTTAGGGGAAGCTGGAAACACCATATATTTT
NA	TRBJ2-6	TRBV7-6	13	NA	CASSTGAANVLTF	TGTGCCAGCAGCACCGGGGCGGCCAACGTCCTGACTTTC
once	TRBJ2-5	TRBV5-6	14	NA	CASSIRHQGGTQYF	TGTGCCAGCAGCATTAGACACCAAGGGGGGACCCAGTACTTC
NA	TRBJ2-5	TRBV2	15	NA	CASSDDSGDGETQYF	TGTGCCAGCAGTGATGATTCAGGGGATGGGGAGACCCAGTACTTC
few	TRBJ1-5	TRBV7-7	18	NA	CASRIPGHNNSDNQPQHF	TGTGCCAGCAGAATTCCGGGCCATAACAATTCGGATAATCAGCCCCAGCATTTT
few	TRBJ2-3	TRBV5-1	16	TRBD1	CASSLPQGGITDTQYF	TGCGCCAGCAGCTTGCCACAGGGGGGAATCACAGATACGCAGTATTTT
NA	TRBJ2-1	TRBV7-2	16	NA	CASSLGGVRNYNEQFF	TGTGCCAGCAGCTTAGGGGGGGTGCGGAACTACAATGAGCAGTTCTTC
few	TRBJ1-1	TRBV6-1	13	NA	CASSLTANTEAFF	TGTGCCAGCAGCCTGACAGCGAACACTGAAGCTTTCTTT
NA	TRBJ1-1	TRBV5-1	17	NA	CASSLDPLGRKNTEAFF	TGCGCCAGCAGCTTGGATCCTCTGGGCAGGAAGAACACTGAAGCTTTCTTT
NA	TRBJ2-7	TRBV5-1	14	NA	CASSPDHASYEQYF	TGCGCCAGCAGCCCGGACCACGCATCCTACGAGCAGTACTTC